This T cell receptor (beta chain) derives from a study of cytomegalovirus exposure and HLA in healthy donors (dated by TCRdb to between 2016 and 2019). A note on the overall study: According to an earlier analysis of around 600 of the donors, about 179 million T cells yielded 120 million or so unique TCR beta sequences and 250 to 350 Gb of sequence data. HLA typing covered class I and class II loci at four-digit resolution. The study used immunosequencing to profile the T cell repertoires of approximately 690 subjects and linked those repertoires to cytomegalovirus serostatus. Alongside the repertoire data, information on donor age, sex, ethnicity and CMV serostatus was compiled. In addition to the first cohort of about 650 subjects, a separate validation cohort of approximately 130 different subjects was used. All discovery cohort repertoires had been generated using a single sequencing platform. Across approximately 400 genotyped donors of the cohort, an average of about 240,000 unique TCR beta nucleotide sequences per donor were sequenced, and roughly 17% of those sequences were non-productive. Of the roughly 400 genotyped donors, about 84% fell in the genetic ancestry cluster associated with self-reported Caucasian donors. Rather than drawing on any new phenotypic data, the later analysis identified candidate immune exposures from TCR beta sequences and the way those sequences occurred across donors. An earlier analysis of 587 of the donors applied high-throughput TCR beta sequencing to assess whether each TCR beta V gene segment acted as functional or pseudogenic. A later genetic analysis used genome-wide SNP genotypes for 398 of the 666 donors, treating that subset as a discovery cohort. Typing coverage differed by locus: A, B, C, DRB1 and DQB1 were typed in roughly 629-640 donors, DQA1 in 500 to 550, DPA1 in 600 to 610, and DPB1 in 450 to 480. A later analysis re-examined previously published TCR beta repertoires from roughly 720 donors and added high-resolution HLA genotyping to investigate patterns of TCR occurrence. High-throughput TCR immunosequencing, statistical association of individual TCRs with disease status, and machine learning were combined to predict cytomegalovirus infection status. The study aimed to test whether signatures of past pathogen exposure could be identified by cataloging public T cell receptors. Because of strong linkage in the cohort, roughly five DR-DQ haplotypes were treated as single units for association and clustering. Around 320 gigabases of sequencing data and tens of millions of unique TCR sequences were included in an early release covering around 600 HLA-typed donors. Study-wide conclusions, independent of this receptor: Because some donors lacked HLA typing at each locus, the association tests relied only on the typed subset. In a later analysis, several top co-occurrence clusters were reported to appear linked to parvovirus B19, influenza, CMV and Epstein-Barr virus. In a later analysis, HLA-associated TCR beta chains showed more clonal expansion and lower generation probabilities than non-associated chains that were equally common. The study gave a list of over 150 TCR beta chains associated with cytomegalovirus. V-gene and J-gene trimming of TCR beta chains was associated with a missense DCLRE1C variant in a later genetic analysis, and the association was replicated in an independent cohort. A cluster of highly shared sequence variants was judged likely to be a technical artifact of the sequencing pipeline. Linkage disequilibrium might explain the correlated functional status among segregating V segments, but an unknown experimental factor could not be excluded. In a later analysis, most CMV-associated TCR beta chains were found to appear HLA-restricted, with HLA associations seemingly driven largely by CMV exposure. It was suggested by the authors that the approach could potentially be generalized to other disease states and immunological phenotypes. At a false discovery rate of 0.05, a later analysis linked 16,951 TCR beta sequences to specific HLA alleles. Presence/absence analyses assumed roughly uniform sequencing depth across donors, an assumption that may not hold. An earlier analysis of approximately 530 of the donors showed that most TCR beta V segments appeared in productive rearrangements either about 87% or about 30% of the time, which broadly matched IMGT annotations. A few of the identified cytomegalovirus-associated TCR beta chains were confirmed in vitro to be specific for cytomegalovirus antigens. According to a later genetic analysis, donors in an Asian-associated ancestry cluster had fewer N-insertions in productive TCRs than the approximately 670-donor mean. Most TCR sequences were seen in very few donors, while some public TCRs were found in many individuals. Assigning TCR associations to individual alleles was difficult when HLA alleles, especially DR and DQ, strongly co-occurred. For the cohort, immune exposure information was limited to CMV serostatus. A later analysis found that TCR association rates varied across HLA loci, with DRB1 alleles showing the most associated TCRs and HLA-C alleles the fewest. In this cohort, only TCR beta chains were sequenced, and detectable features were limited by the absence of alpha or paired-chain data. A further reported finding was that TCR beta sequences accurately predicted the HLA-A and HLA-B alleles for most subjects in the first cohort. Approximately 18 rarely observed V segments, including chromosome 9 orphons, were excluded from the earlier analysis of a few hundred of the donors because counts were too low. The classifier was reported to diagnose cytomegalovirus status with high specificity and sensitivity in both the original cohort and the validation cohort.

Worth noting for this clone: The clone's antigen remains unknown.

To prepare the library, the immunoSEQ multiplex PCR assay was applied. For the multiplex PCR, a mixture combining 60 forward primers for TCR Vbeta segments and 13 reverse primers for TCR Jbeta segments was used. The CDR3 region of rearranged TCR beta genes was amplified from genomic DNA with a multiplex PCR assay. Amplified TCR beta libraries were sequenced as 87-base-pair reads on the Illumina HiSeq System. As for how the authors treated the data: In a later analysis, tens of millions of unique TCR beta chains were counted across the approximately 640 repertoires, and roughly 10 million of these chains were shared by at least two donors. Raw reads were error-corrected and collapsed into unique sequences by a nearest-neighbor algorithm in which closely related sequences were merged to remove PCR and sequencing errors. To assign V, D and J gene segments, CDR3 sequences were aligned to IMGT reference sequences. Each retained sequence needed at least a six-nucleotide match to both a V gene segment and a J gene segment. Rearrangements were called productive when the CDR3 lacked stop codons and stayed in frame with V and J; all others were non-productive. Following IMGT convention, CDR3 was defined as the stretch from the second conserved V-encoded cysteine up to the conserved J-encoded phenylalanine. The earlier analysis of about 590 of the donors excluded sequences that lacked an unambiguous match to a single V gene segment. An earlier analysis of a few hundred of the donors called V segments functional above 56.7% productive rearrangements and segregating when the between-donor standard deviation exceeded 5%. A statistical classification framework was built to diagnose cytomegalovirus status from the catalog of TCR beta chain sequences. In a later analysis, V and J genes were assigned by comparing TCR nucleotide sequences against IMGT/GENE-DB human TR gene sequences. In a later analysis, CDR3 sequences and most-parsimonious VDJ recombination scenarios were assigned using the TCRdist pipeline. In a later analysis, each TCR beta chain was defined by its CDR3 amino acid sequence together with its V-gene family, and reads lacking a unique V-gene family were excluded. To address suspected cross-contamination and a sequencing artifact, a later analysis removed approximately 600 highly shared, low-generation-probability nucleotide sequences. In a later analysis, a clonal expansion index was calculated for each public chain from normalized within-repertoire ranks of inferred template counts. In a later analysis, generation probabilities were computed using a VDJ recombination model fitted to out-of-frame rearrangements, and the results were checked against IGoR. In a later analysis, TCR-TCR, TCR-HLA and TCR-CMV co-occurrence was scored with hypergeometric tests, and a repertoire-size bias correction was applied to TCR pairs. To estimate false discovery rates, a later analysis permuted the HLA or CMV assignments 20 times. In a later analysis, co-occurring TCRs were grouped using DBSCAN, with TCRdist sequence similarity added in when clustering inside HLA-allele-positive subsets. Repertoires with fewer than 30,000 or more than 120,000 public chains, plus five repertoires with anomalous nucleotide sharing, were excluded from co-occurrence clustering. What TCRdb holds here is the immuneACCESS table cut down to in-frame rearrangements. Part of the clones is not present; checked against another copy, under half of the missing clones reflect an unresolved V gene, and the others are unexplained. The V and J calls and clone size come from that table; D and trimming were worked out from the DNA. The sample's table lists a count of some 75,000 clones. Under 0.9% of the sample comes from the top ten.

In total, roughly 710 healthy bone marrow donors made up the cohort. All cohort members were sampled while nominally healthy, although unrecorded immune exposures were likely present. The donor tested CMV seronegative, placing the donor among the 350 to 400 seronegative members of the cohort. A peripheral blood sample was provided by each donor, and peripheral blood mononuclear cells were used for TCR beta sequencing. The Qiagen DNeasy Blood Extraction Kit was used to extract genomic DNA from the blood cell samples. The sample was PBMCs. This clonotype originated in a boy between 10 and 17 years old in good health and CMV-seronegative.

The DNA sequence is given as TGTGCCAGCTCACCACCGGCCGGTAACAGCCTAAGTGGTCTGGCTTTCTTT. It is translated as CASSPPAGNSLSGLAFF. The rearrangement joined TRBV18 to TRBJ1-1, with the D gene uncertain. V is reduced by 0 bases and J by 11 bases, leaving a spacing of 25 bases between them. From the cysteine up to the phenylalanine, the CDR3 has a length of 17 residues. Here the CDR3 DNA is all that survives: 51 bases in frame from base 1. Sequences KGHSH (CDR1) and LQKENI (CDR2) are obtained from the germline V gene.